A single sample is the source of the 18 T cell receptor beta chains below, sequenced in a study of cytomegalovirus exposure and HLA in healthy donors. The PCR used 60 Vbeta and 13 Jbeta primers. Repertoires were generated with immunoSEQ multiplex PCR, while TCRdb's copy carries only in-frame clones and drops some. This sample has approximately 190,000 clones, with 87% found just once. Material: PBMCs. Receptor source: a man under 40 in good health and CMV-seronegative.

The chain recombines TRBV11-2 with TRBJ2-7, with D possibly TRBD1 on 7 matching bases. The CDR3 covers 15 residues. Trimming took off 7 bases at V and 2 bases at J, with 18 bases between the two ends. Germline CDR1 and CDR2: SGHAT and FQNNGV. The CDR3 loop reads CASTPGGTATYEQYF. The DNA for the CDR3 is TGTGCCAGCACCCCAGGGGGGACAGCCACCTACGAGCAGTACTTC.

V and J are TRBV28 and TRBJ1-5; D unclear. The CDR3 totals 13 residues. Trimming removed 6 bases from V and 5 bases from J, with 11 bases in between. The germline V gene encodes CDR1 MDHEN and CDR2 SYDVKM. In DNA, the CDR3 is TGTGCCAGCAGACTCACCGCCCATCAGCCCCAGCATTTT. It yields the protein CASRLTAHQPQHF.

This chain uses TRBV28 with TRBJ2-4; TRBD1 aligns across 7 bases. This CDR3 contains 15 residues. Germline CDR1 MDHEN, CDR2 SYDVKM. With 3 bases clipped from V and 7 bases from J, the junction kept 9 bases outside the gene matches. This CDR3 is CASSLTGSLNNIQYF. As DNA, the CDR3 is TGTGCCAGCAGTTTGACAGGGTCCCTGAACAACATTCAGTACTTC.

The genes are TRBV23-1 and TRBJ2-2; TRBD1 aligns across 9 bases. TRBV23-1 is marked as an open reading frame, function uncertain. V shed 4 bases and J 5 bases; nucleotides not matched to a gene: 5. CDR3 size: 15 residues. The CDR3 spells CASSPGQGRTGELFF. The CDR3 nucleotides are TGCGCCAGCAGTCCCGGACAGGGGAGAACCGGGGAGCTGTTTTTT.

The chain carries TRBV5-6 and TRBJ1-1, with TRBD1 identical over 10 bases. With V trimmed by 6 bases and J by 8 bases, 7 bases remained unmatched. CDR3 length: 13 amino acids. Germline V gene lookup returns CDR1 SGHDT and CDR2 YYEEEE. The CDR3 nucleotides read TGTGCCAGCACCAGGACAGGGGGATACGAAGCTTTCTTT. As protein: CASTRTGGYEAFF.

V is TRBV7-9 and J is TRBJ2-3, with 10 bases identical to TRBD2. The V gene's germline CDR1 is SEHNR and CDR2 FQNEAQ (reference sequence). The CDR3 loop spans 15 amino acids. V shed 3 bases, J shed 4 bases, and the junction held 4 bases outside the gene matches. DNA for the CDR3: TGTGCCAGCAGCTTGACTAGCGGGTTCTCAGATACGCAGTATTTT. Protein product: CASSLTSGFSDTQYF.

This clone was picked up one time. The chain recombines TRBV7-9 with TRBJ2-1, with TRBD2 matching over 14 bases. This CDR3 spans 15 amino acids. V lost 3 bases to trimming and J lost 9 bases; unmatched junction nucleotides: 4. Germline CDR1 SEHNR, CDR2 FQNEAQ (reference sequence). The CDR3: CASSFPGLAGAEQFF. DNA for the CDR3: TGTGCCAGCAGCTTTCCGGGACTAGCGGGAGCTGAGCAGTTCTTC.

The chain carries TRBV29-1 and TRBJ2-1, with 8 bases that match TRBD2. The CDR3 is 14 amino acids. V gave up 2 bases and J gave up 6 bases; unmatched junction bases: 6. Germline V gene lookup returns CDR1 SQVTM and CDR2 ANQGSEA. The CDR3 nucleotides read TGCAGCGTTGAACCCAGCGGGAGCCCCAATGAGCAGTTCTTC. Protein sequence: CSVEPSGSPNEQFF.

The CDR3 protein is CASSSQDRLQPQHF. In nucleotides, the CDR3 is TGTGCCAGCAGCTCCCAAGACAGGTTACAGCCCCAGCATTTT. V usage is TRBV7-8 and J usage is TRBJ1-5, with D perhaps TRBD1 (6 bases). Germline-derived CDR1 and CDR2 are SGHVS and FQNEAQ. The CDR3 consists of 14 residues. Trimming left V 4 bases short and J 7 bases short, with 14 bases between.

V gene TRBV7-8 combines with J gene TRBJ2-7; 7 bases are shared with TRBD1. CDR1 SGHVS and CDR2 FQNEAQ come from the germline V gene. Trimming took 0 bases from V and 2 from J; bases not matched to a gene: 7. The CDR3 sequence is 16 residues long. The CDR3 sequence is CASSLALGQRAYEQYF. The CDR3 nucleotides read TGTGCCAGCAGCTTAGCGCTGGGACAGAGGGCCTACGAGCAGTACTTC.

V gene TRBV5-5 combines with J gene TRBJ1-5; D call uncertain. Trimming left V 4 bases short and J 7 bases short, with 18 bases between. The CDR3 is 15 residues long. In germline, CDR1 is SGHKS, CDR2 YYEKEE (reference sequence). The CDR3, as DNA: TGTGCCAGCAGCCCCGTTAGGTCCTGGAGCCAGCCCCAGCATTTT. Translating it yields CASSPVRSWSQPQHF.

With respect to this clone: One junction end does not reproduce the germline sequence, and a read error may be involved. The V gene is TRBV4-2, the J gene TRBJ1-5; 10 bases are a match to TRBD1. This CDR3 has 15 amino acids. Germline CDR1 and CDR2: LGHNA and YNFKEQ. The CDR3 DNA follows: TGTGCCAGCAGACAAGGGACAGGGGCGAATCAGCCCCAGCATTTT. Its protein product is CASRQGTGANQPQHF.

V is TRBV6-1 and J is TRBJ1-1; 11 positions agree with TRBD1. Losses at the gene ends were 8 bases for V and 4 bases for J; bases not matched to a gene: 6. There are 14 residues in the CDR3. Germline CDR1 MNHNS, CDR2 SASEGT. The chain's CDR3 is CASGTGGSGTEAFF. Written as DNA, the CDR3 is TGTGCCAGCGGGACAGGGGGGTCGGGCACTGAAGCTTTCTTT.

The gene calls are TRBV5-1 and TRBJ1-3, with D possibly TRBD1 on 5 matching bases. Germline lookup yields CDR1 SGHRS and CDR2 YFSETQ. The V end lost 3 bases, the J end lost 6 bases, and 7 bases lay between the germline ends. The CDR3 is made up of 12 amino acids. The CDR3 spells CASSSGENTIYF. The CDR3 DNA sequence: TGCGCCAGCAGCTCGGGGGAAAACACCATATATTTT. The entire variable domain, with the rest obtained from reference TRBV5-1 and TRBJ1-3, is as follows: KAGVTQTPRYLIKTRGQQVTLSCSPISGHRSVSWYQQTPGQGLQFLFEYFSETQRNKGNFPGRFSGRQFSNSRSEMNVSTLELGDSALYLCASSSGENTIYFGEGSWLTVV.

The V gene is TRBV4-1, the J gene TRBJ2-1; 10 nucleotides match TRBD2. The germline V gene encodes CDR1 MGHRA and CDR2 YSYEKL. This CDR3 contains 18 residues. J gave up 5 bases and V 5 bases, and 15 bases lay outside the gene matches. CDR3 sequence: CASSYVLAGGYYNNEQFF. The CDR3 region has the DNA TGCGCCAGCAGCTACGTTTTAGCGGGGGGTTATTATAACAATGAGCAGTTCTTC.

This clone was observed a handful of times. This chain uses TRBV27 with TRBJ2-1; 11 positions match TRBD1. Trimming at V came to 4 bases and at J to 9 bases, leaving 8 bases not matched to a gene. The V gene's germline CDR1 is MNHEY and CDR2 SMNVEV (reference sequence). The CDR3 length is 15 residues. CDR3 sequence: CASSSGTGGLSEQFF. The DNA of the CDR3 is TGTGCCAGCAGTTCTGGGACAGGGGGACTGAGTGAGCAGTTCTTC.

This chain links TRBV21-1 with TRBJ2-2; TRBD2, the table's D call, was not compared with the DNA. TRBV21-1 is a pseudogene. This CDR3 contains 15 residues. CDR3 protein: CASSKESETTGELFF. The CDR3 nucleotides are TGTGCCAGCAGCAAAGAGAGCGAAACCACCGGGGAGCTGTTTTTT.

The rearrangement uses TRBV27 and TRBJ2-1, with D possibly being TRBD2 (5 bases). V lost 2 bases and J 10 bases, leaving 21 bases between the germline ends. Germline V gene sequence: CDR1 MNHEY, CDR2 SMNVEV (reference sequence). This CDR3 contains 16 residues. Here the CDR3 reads CASSLPTRTRGGEQFF. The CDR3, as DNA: TGTGCCAGCAGTTTACCCACTCGGACTCGGGGTGGGGAGCAGTTCTTC.